These 8 T cell receptor beta chains originate from one sample sequenced in a study of T cell repertoires in cytomegalovirus infection. Each CDR3 protein is one row after TCRdb ran MiXCR on the reads. The table records about 900,000 distinct CDR3 sequences, about a third of them present only once. These receptors lack a known antigen. The starting material was cultured CD8+ T cells from PBMCs, obtained from culture after CMV antigen stimulation. These TCRs come from a human donor in good health (CMV status not recorded). Some clones in this sample may be carry-over from other donors' samples.

This clonotype was seen a handful of times. This chain uses TRBV6-2 or TRBV6-3 with TRBJ2-5; no clear D. CDR1 is MNHEY and CDR2 is SVGEGT in the germline V gene. The CDR3 extends over 14 amino acids. Trimming removed 2 bases from V and 3 bases from J, with 10 bases in between. The CDR3 DNA reads as TGTGCCAGCAGTTACCCCCCACGAGAAGAGACCCAGTACTTC. Translating it yields CASSYPPREETQYF.

For this clonotype: At one boundary the junction diverges from the germline segment, which might be a read error. The rearrangement uses TRBV28 and TRBJ2-1; no clear D gene. Germline-derived CDR1 and CDR2 are MDHEN and SYDVKM. The CDR3 sequence is 13 residues long. CDR3 protein: CVSSPRSTPAQFF. The CDR3 DNA sequence: TGTGTCAGCAGTCCCCGATCGACCCCTGCGCAGTTCTTC.

The chain recombines TRBV4-1 with TRBJ2-1, with D unclear. The CDR3 runs to 15 residues. V dropped 6 bases and J dropped 1 base, with 13 bases sitting between them. Germline loops: CDR1 MGHRA, CDR2 YSYEKL. The CDR3 sequence is CASSPETESYNEQFF. CDR3 coding DNA: TGCGCCAGCAGTCCAGAGACTGAATCCTACAATGAGCAGTTCTTC.

The chain couples TRBV20-1 to TRBJ2-5; 8 positions agree with TRBD1. J lost 0 bases, V lost 0 bases, and 6 bases had no gene match. This CDR3 comprises 16 residues. CDR1 and CDR2 from the germline V gene are DFQATT and SNEGSKA (reference sequence). The CDR3: CSARDGSGGYQETQYF. The CDR3 DNA is TGCAGTGCTAGAGACGGATCAGGGGGCTACCAAGAGACCCAGTACTTC.

This clonotype has ten or more counts. The genes are TRBV7-2 and TRBJ2-3, with D perhaps given as TRBD1 or TRBD2 (5 bases each). CDR1 and CDR2 (germline): SGHTA, FQGNSA. The V end was cut by 1 base, the J end by 3 bases, with 17 bases between. CDR3 length: 17 amino acids. The CDR3 loop is CASSLEFRGRGTDTQYF. The CDR3 coding sequence is TGTGCCAGCAGCTTAGAATTTCGGGGCCGAGGGACAGATACGCAGTATTTT.

The chain uses TRBV4-2 and TRBJ2-7; D uncertain. Trimming stripped 0 bases from V and 9 bases from J, with 12 bases between. Germline lookup yields CDR1 LGHNA and CDR2 YNFKEQ. This CDR3 has 13 amino acids. The CDR3 protein is CASSQEGTSPQYF. DNA of the CDR3: TGTGCCAGCAGCCAAGAAGGAACGAGCCCGCAGTACTTC.

The gene calls are TRBV4-3 and TRBJ2-2; D is possibly TRBD2 (7 bases). The CDR3 covers 18 residues. Per the germline V gene, CDR1 is LGHNA and CDR2 is YSLEER. Trimming removed 1 base at V and 2 bases at J, with 17 bases between. The CDR3 loop is CASSQAGGGGRNTGELFF. The DNA of the CDR3 is TGCGCCAGCAGCCAAGCGGGGGGCGGGGGTCGTAACACCGGGGAGCTGTTTTTT.

The chain carries TRBV7-9 and TRBJ2-5, with D unclear. This CDR3 is 13 amino acids long. In germline, CDR1 is SEHNR, CDR2 FQNEAQ (reference sequence). The germline V and J ends were trimmed by 4 bases and 10 bases, with 16 bases remaining between them. The CDR3 coding sequence is TGTGCCAGCAGCTCTTACCTTCGGTGGGACCAGTACTTC. This encodes CASSSYLRWDQYF.